This entry describes one T cell receptor (beta chain). These data belong to a study of blood T cell repertoires in COVID-19. Background on the study: The samples span acute and convalescent COVID-19 from the United States, Italy and Spain.

Here immunoSEQ multiplex PCR was the method, and the copy in TCRdb shows in-frame clones only, minus some. The table has 110,000 to 150,000 clones, over 75% seen once. Germline lookup yields CDR1 SGHRS and CDR2 YFSETQ. CDR3 size: 16 residues. Germline trimming cut 2 bases from V and 1 base from J; bases unmatched to any gene: 5. The TCR originated in a human donor in a cohort sampled during active COVID-19. Sequenced: peripheral blood. The chain uses TRBV5-1 and TRBJ2-2; 7 nucleotides align to TRBD2. The CDR3 nucleotides read TGCGCCAGCAGCTTTGTCACTAGCGTGAACACCGGGGAGCTGTTTTTT. Its protein product is CASSFVTSVNTGELFF.